This TCR beta chain was retrieved from a study of monozygotic twins with cystic fibrosis. Study-wide results and limits: In this small cohort, shared CDR3 numbers showed no association with age, concordance or disease severity. Monozygotic CF twin pairs shared significantly more nucleotide-identical clonotypes than unrelated CF individuals did. V usage most resembled the co-twin in 13 of 16 pairs. Low clonality (median roughly 0.0099) suggested a mostly naive repertoire.

Assay: immunoSEQ multiplex PCR; the TCRdb copy retains only in-frame clones and omits some. Of roughly 35,000 clones listed, approximately 80% were seen once; the top ten hold around 1.7%. The CDR3 consists of 11 residues. Germline lookup yields CDR1 SEHNR and CDR2 FQNEAQ (reference sequence). The ends were cut back, 8 bases at V and 4 bases at J, with 8 bases in the middle. Comments on this clone: The antigen is undetermined.

This chain joins TRBV7-9 and TRBJ1-2, with a possible D match to TRBD1 (5 bases). The sample taken for sequencing was blood. The clonotype was recovered from a girl aged 2 to 10 with cystic fibrosis. CDR3 coding DNA: TGTGCCAGCCTAGGGGTCTATGGCTACACCTTC. Translating gives CASLGVYGYTF.